One and the same sample provided the 14 T cell receptor beta chains below, sequenced in a study of CD8 T cells in Susac syndrome. An input of roughly 0.5 to 1 ug of RNA was subjected to reverse transcription using random hexamers. TCRdb called the immunoSEQ multiplex PCR reads again in MiXCR, with one record for every CDR3 protein. This sample has roughly 80,000 distinct CDR3 sequences, with around 90% found just once. The sample taken for sequencing was CD8+ T cells from PBMCs. These TCRs come from a human donor with multiple sclerosis.

The chain couples TRBV13 to TRBJ2-1; D perhaps matches TRBD2 (6 bases). This CDR3 contains 14 residues. V lost 3 bases, J lost 6 bases, and 12 bases lay in between. Germline-derived CDR1 and CDR2 are PRHDT and FYEKMQ (reference sequence). CDR3 in DNA: TGTGCCAGCAGCTTCCGCGGAGGGCCCAATGAGCAGTTCTTC. Encoded protein: CASSFRGGPNEQFF.

J is TRBJ2-1 and V is TRBV23-1; possible D gene TRBD2, 6 bases. TRBV23-1 is an open reading frame, and its role is uncertain. The germline V and J ends were trimmed by 6 bases and 4 bases, with 13 bases remaining between them. CDR3 length equals 14 residues. The CDR3 coding sequence is TGCGCCAGCAGACTCGGCGGGGTTTACAATGAGCAGTTCTTC. It encodes CASRLGGVYNEQFF.

The chain links TRBV6-2 or TRBV6-3 to TRBJ1-2; 11 bases align to TRBD1. After removal of 2 bases from V and 3 bases from J, the junction contained 11 bases not matched to a gene. The CDR3 extends over 18 amino acids. CDR1 is MNHEY and CDR2 is SVGEGT in the germline V gene. CDR3 nucleotides: TGTGCCAGCAGTTACGACCCGGACAGGGGGCGTCTCGACTATGGCTACACCTTC. Translating it yields CASSYDPDRGRLDYGYTF.

The chain carries TRBV6-1 and TRBJ1-2; D is unresolved. The CDR3 runs 16 residues. Trimming cost V 0 bases and J 8 bases, with 19 bases left between them. The germline gives CDR1 MNHNS, CDR2 SASEGT. CDR3: CASSEAPGRPSRGYTF. Written as DNA, the CDR3 is TGTGCCAGCAGTGAAGCGCCCGGACGGCCAAGCCGGGGCTACACCTTC.

The V gene is TRBV9, the J gene TRBJ2-7; 10 nucleotides agree with TRBD1. Trimming cost V 7 bases and J 3 bases; bases outside gene matches: 7. The CDR3 extends over 14 amino acids. Germline assignment: CDR1 SGDLS and CDR2 YYNGEE. CDR3 loop: CASSGTGAFYEQYF. DNA for the CDR3: TGTGCCAGCTCCGGGACAGGGGCGTTCTACGAGCAGTACTTC.

The gene calls are TRBV28 and TRBJ1-1, with D hard to call. Germline-derived CDR1 and CDR2 are MDHEN and SYDVKM. V dropped 5 bases and J dropped 3 bases, with 16 bases sitting between them. The CDR3 consists of 15 residues. CDR3 sequence (DNA): TGTGCCAGCAGTCTCCCCCGGGAATCCCACACTGAAGCTTTCTTT. Encoded protein: CASSLPRESHTEAFF.

This CDR3 reads CASSVVARGLDTEAFF. Here the CDR3 DNA reads TGTGCCAGCAGCGTAGTTGCGAGGGGGCTGGACACTGAAGCTTTCTTT. This chain joins TRBV9 and TRBJ1-1, with TRBD1 identical over 7 bases. This CDR3 comprises 16 residues. V lost 0 bases, J lost 3 bases, and 8 bases stayed unmatched. Germline CDR1 reads SGDLS; CDR2 reads YYNGEE.

This chain uses TRBV19 with TRBJ2-1; D is undetermined. Germline V lookup: CDR1 LNHDA, CDR2 SQIVND (reference sequence). V was trimmed by 5 bases and J by 3 bases, leaving 11 bases between them. The CDR3 runs 14 residues. CDR3 residues: CASSVLSIYNEQFF. The CDR3 bases are TGTGCCAGTAGTGTTCTTAGCATCTACAATGAGCAGTTCTTC.

The V and J genes are TRBV27 and TRBJ2-3; 8 positions agree with TRBD2. This CDR3 contains 18 residues. Germline V gene sequence: CDR1 MNHEY, CDR2 SMNVEV (reference sequence). V was clipped by 3 bases and J by 2 bases; unmatched bases: 13. The chain's CDR3 is CASSFATASGRSTDTQYF. The CDR3 DNA reads TGTGCCAGCAGTTTCGCGACAGCCAGCGGGAGATCCACAGATACGCAGTATTTT.

The chain employs TRBV7-3 and TRBJ1-2; 10 bases fit TRBD1. Germline loops: CDR1 SGHTA, CDR2 FQGTGA. This CDR3 is 17 amino acids long. J gave up 4 bases and V 0 bases, and 8 bases lay outside the gene matches. The CDR3 spells CASSLTGQGSPPYGYTF. In nucleotides, the CDR3 is TGTGCCAGCAGCTTAACGGGACAGGGGTCCCCTCCCTATGGCTACACCTTC.

The chain recombines TRBV5-1 with TRBJ2-3; TRBD2 agrees at 14 bases. The germline gives CDR1 SGHRS, CDR2 YFSETQ. The CDR3 loop spans 18 amino acids. V was pared by 4 bases and J by 3 bases, with 10 bases of the junction left unmatched. CDR3 nucleotide sequence: TGCGCCAGCAGCGAGCAAAGACTAGCGGGGGGGAGGACAGATACGCAGTATTTT. Translating it yields CASSEQRLAGGRTDTQYF.

The rearrangement joins TRBV30 to TRBJ2-7; no firm D call. The V end was cut by 0 bases, the J end by 5 bases, with 8 bases between. CDR1 is GTSNPN, CDR2 SVGIG, per germline (reference sequence). The CDR3 is made up of 12 amino acids. CDR3 in DNA: TGTGCCTGGAGTGTAGGGTGGGACGAGCAGTACTTC. Translated: CAWSVGWDEQYF.

The V and J genes are TRBV12-3 or TRBV12-4 and TRBJ1-3; TRBD1 might be the D (6 bases). V was cut by 7 bases and J by 0 bases, with 19 bases left in between. This CDR3 comprises 17 residues. The chain's CDR3 is CASTPAPGDLSGNTIYF. The DNA of the CDR3 is TGTGCCAGCACCCCCGCTCCAGGGGACCTCTCTGGAAACACCATATATTTT.

The chain carries TRBV29-1 and TRBJ2-7; tentatively, D is TRBD1 (6 bases). Germline lookup yields CDR1 SQVTM and CDR2 ANQGSEA. The CDR3 has 14 amino acids. Trimming pared 3 bases from V and 5 bases from J, leaving 17 bases between. The CDR3 is CSVDLSQGSHEQYF. CDR3 bases: TGCAGCGTTGACTTATCGCAGGGGTCCCACGAGCAGTACTTC.